What follows are 4 T cell receptor beta chains derived from one specimen sequenced in a study of T cell repertoires in cytomegalovirus infection. No antigen has been identified for these receptors. In TCRdb, the reads were re-called with MiXCR into one record per CDR3 protein. The table shows some 920,000 distinct CDR3 sequences, with around 32% occurring only once. Here the sequenced sample was cultured CD8+ T cells from PBMCs, taken from culture after CMV antigen stimulation. These receptors came from a human donor in good health (CMV status not recorded). Some clones in this sample may be carry-over from other donors' samples.

This chain uses TRBV5-1 with TRBJ1-1; no firm D call. The length of the CDR3 is 16 residues. V was trimmed by 3 bases and J by 0 bases, leaving 15 bases between them. Germline CDR1 and CDR2: SGHRS and YFSETQ. The DNA for the CDR3 is TGCGCCAGCAGCTGGACCCCGGAAGAGTTGAACACTGAAGCTTTCTTT. As protein: CASSWTPEELNTEAFF.

J is TRBJ2-7 and V is TRBV12-3 or TRBV12-4; no clear D gene. V was trimmed by 4 bases and J by 0 bases, leaving 13 bases between them. This CDR3 is built from 15 residues. The CDR3 sequence: CASSSLSSSSYEQYF. In DNA form, the CDR3 reads TGTGCCAGCAGTTCCCTTAGCTCCAGCTCCTACGAGCAGTACTTC.

In its sample, this clonotype was seen a few times. The chain links TRBV27 to TRBJ2-3; D not resolved. Germline V CDR1 and CDR2: MNHEY, SMNVEV (reference sequence). The CDR3 is 13 residues long. V lost 3 bases, J lost 4 bases, and 8 bases lay in between. In DNA form, the CDR3 reads TGTGCCAGCAGTTTTGGCTCTCCAGATACGCAGTATTTT. The encoded protein is CASSFGSPDTQYF.

This chain connects TRBV6-5 to TRBJ1-1; TRBD1 aligns across 7 bases. V shed 6 bases, J shed 4 bases, and the junction held 5 bases outside the gene matches. Looked up from germline, CDR1 is MNHEY and CDR2 is SVGAGI. The CDR3 is made up of 13 amino acids. CDR3: CASRQTGATEAFF. The CDR3 nucleotides read TGTGCCAGCAGGCAAACAGGGGCCACTGAAGCTTTCTTT.